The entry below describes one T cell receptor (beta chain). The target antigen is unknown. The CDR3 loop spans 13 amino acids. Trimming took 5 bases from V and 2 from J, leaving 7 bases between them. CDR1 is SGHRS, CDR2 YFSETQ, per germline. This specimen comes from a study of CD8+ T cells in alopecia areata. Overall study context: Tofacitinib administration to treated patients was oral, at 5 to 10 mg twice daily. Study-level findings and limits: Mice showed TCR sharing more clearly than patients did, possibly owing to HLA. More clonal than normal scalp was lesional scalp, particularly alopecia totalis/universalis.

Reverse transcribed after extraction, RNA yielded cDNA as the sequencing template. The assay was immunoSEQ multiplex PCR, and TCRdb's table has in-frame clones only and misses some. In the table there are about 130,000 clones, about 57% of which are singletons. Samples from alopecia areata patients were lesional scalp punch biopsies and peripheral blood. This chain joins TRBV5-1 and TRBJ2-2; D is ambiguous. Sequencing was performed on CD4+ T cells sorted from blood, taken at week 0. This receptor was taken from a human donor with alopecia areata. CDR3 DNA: TGCGCCAGCAGTAAAGGAAACACCGGGGAGCTGTTTTTT. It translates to CASSKGNTGELFF.